This passage covers 20 T cell receptor beta chains from one sample sequenced in a study of blood T cells in healthy people across ages. Combining a sample-barcoded 5' primer with a J-beta primer mix, a second PCR ran for roughly 7 to 12 cycles. TCRdb analysed the 5' RACE reads with MiXCR anew, one entry per CDR3 protein. The sample lists around 1,900,000 distinct CDR3 sequences; about two fifths were seen once. Sequencing used blood. The receptors here all came from a human donor in good health.

The chain couples TRBV4-1 to TRBJ2-5, with 10 nucleotides matching TRBD1. The end of the DNA is better explained by TRBJ2-7, so the J call may be wrong. The CDR3 spans 17 residues. Germline V CDR1 and CDR2: MGHRA, YSYEKL. The CDR3 sequence is CASSQGRQGAGMNEQYF. In nucleotides, the CDR3 is TGCGCCAGCAGCCAAGGCAGACAGGGGGCGGGCATGAACGAGCAGTACTTC.

This clonotype was seen repeatedly, ten times or more. The chain joins TRBV5-1 to TRBJ2-3; 8 nucleotides line up with TRBD2. This CDR3 contains 14 residues. CDR1 and CDR2 from the germline V gene are SGHRS and YFSETQ. With V trimmed by 4 bases and J by 2 bases, 3 bases remained unmatched. The CDR3 DNA reads as TGCGCCAGCAGCCGCGGGAGGACCACAGATACGCAGTATTTT. The encoded protein is CASSRGRTTDTQYF. Using reference TRBV5-1 and TRBJ2-3 for the parts outside the CDR3, the full variable domain is KAGVTQTPRYLIKTRGQQVTLSCSPISGHRSVSWYQQTPGQGLQFLFEYFSETQRNKGNFPGRFSGRQFSNSRSEMNVSTLELGDSALYLCASSRGRTTDTQYFGPGTRLTVL.

This clonotype appeared a few times. CDR3 residues: CSAEQTDTQYF. Here the CDR3 DNA reads TGCAGTGCTGAACAGACAGATACGCAGTATTTT. The chain carries TRBV20-1 and TRBJ2-3; D call uncertain. V was trimmed by 5 bases and J by 3 bases, leaving 6 bases between them. From germline, CDR1 is DFQATT and CDR2 SNEGSKA (reference sequence). The CDR3 spans 11 residues.

This rearrangement joins TRBV28 to TRBJ2-5, with D possibly called TRBD1 or TRBD2 (5 bases each). Germline CDR1 reads MDHEN; CDR2 reads SYDVKM. The CDR3 runs 12 residues. Trimming took off 4 bases at V and 7 bases at J, with 10 bases between the two ends. In DNA, the CDR3 is TGTGCCAGCAGTTGGACGAGGGGGACCCAGTACTTC. Translating gives CASSWTRGTQYF.

V is TRBV10-3 and J is TRBJ1-1, with D possibly matching TRBD1 (5 bases). Trimming pared 3 bases from V and 4 bases from J, leaving 12 bases between. Per germline, CDR1 ENHRY and CDR2 SYGVKD. The CDR3 contains 14 residues. CDR3 DNA sequence: TGTGCCATCAGTGACGGGGGGTCGAGCACTGAAGCTTTCTTT. The encoded protein is CAISDGGSSTEAFF.

V gene TRBV14 combines with J gene TRBJ1-2; 9 nucleotides agree with TRBD1. Germline V CDR1 and CDR2: SGHDN, FVKESK. The CDR3 covers 15 residues. J gave up 6 bases and V 3 bases, and 8 bases lay outside the gene matches. Here the CDR3 reads CASSQMDRGMDGYTF. CDR3 nucleotides: TGTGCCAGCAGCCAGATGGACAGGGGAATGGATGGCTACACCTTC.

This clonotype appeared a few times. The rearrangement links TRBV20-1 to TRBJ1-4; no firm D call. Trimming removed 3 bases at V and 8 bases at J, with 19 bases between. The CDR3 has 15 amino acids. CDR1 DFQATT and CDR2 SNEGSKA come from the germline V gene (reference sequence). The CDR3 loop reads CSASGPSRNWEKLFF. CDR3 coding DNA: TGCAGTGCTAGTGGACCCTCTAGGAATTGGGAAAAACTGTTTTTT.

This clonotype was recorded once. The chain is built from TRBV5-1 and TRBJ2-7; tentative D call: TRBD2 (5 bases). Trimming took off 1 base at V and 0 bases at J, with 11 bases between the two ends. This CDR3 region has 15 residues. Germline CDR1 is SGHRS and CDR2 is YFSETQ. The CDR3 loop is CASSLNWGASYEQYF. CDR3 sequence (DNA): TGCGCCAGCAGCTTGAATTGGGGAGCCTCCTACGAGCAGTACTTC.

In this sample, this clonotype turned up a few times. Written as DNA, the CDR3 is TGTGCCAGCAGTTCCCTTACAGGGGGCGCCGTTCGAGGCTACACCTTC. This codes for CASSSLTGGAVRGYTF. V and J are TRBV6-5 and TRBJ1-2; 9 nucleotides align to TRBD1. J gave up 8 bases and V 4 bases, and 14 bases lay outside the gene matches. The germline CDR1 and CDR2 sequences are MNHEY and SVGAGI. This CDR3 is built from 16 residues.

The chain couples TRBV20-1 to TRBJ2-2, with a possible D match to TRBD1 (6 bases). The CDR3 has 14 amino acids. The germline CDR1 and CDR2 sequences are DFQATT and SNEGSKA (reference sequence). Trimming pared 4 bases from V and 2 bases from J, leaving 11 bases between. The CDR3 DNA sequence: TGCAGTGCTACGGACAGAAAAAACACCGGGGAGCTGTTTTTT. It is translated as CSATDRKNTGELFF.

The gene calls are TRBV12-3 or TRBV12-4 and TRBJ1-1; D not certain. V was cut by 2 bases and J by 0 bases, with 7 bases left in between. CDR3 length: 14 residues. The CDR3 here is CASSLTPMNTEAFF. CDR3 nucleotides: TGTGCCAGCAGTTTAACCCCCATGAACACTGAAGCTTTCTTT.

This clonotype has just a few counts. The J gene is TRBJ2-1, the V gene TRBV12-3 or TRBV12-4; 9 bases map to TRBD2. V shed 7 bases and J 4 bases; nucleotides not matched to a gene: 20. This CDR3 has 19 residues. The chain's CDR3 is CASTPGFVYRGGEYNEQFF. CDR3 DNA: TGTGCCAGCACCCCTGGATTTGTGTATCGCGGGGGGGAATACAATGAGCAGTTCTTC.

The chain combines TRBV5-1 with TRBJ1-1; D remains unclear. Germline V gene lookup returns CDR1 SGHRS and CDR2 YFSETQ. Trimming left V 4 bases short and J 5 bases short, with 15 bases between. This CDR3 is 14 amino acids long. Written as DNA, the CDR3 is TGCGCCAGCAGCCCCGTACCTTCGTGGACTGAAGCTTTCTTT. It specifies CASSPVPSWTEAFF.

The chain employs TRBV10-2 and TRBJ2-7, with D unresolved. The germline V gene encodes CDR1 WSHSY and CDR2 SAAADI. V gave up 2 bases and J gave up 2 bases, with 10 bases separating them. The CDR3 extends over 14 amino acids. The CDR3 sequence: CASSELYLAYEQYF. For the CDR3, the DNA is TGCGCCAGCAGTGAGCTTTACCTCGCCTACGAGCAGTACTTC.

This chain links TRBV11-2 with TRBJ2-6; 10 nucleotides agree with TRBD1. Germline V CDR1 and CDR2: SGHAT, FQNNGV. The ends lost 9 bases at V and 3 bases at J; junction bases unmatched: 8. This CDR3 comprises 16 residues. The CDR3 nucleotides are TGTGCCAGTAGCCAGGACAGGGGGGATGGGGCCAACGTCCTGACTTTC. Translation gives CASSQDRGDGANVLTF. The full variable domain, in which reference TRBV11-2 and TRBJ2-6 provide the parts outside the CDR3, is EAGVAQSPRYKIIEKRQSVAFWCNPISGHATLYWYQQILGQGPKLLIQFQNNGVVDDSQLPKDRFSAERLKGVDSTLKIQPAKLEDSAVYLCASSQDRGDGANVLTFGAGSRLTVL.

V is TRBV15 and J is TRBJ1-5; D is ambiguous. The germline V and J ends were trimmed by 1 base and 3 bases, with 16 bases remaining between them. Germline V gene data show CDR1 as LNHNV and CDR2 as YYDKDF (reference sequence). The CDR3 sequence is 17 residues long. The CDR3 is CATSRAPLGRDNQPQHF. CDR3 coding DNA: TGTGCCACCAGCAGAGCCCCGTTGGGCAGAGACAATCAGCCCCAGCATTTT.

This clonotype was recorded only once. The chain links TRBV6-5 to TRBJ1-5; 10 positions match TRBD1. The V and J ends lost 4 bases and 4 bases, in that order; junction bases with no gene match: 7. Germline assignment: CDR1 MNHEY and CDR2 SVGAGI. There are 16 residues in the CDR3. CDR3 sequence reads: CASSLVRTGGNQPQHF. The CDR3 DNA sequence: TGTGCCAGCAGTTTGGTCCGGACAGGGGGAAATCAGCCCCAGCATTTT.

This clonotype was recorded a few times. The V call is TRBV6-2 or TRBV6-3, the J call TRBJ1-2, with D unclear. The V gene's germline CDR1 is MNHEY and CDR2 SVGEGT. V shed 7 bases and J shed 8 bases, with 17 bases lying between them. The CDR3 is 13 residues long. The CDR3 nucleotides read TGTGCCAGCACCCAAAGCAAGGGCTTGGGCTACACCTTC. It is translated as CASTQSKGLGYTF.

This clonotype was detected ten times or more. The V and J genes are TRBV4-2 and TRBJ2-7; D might be TRBD1 (5 bases). Per germline, CDR1 LGHNA and CDR2 YNFKEQ. The CDR3 spans 11 residues. Trimming removed 3 bases from V and 7 bases from J, with 7 bases in between. CDR3 DNA sequence: TGTGCCAGCAGCCATCAGGGTGAGCAGTACTTC. As protein: CASSHQGEQYF.

V and J are TRBV9 and TRBJ1-1, with D unresolved. The germline V gene encodes CDR1 SGDLS and CDR2 YYNGEE. Trimming removed 0 bases at V and 4 bases at J, with 7 bases between. The CDR3 sequence is 13 residues long. CDR3 DNA: TGTGCCAGCAGCGTAGACTATGGCACTGAAGCTTTCTTT. This sequence encodes CASSVDYGTEAFF.